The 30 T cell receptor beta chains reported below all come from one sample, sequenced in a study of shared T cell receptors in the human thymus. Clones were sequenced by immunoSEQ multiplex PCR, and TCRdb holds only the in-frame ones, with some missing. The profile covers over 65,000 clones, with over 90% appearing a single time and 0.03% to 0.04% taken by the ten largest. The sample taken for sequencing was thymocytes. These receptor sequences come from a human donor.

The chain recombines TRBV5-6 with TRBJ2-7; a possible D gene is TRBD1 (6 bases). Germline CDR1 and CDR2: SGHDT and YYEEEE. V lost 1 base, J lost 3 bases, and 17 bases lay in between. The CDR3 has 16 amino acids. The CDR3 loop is CASSLTLHRDDYEQYF. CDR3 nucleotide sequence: TGTGCCAGCAGCTTGACACTTCACAGGGACGACTACGAGCAGTACTTC.

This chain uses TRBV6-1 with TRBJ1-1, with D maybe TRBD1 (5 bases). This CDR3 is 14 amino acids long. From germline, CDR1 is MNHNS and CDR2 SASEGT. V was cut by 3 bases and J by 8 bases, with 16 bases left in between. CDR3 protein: CASSDREGTKEAFF. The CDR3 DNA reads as TGTGCCAGCAGTGACAGAGAAGGGACGAAGGAAGCTTTCTTT.

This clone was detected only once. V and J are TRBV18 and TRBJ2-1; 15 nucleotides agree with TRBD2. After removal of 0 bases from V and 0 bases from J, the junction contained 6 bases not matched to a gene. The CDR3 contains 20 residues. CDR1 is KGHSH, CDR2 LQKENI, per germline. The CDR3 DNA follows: TGTGCCAGCTCACCACCGGGACTAGCGGGGGGCCTCCACTCCTACAATGAGCAGTTCTTC. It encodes CASSPPGLAGGLHSYNEQFF. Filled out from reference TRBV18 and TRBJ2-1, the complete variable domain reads NAGVMQNPRHLVRRRGQEARLRCSPMKGHSHVYWYRQLPEEGLKFMVYLQKENIIDESGMPKERFSAEFPKEGPSILRIQQVVRGDSAAYFCASSPPGLAGGLHSYNEQFFGPGTRLTVL.

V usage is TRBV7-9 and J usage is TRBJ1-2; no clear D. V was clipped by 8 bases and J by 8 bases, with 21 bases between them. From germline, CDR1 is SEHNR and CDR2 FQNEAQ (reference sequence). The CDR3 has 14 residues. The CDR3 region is CASLGREENGGYTF. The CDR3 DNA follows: TGTGCCAGCTTAGGACGGGAAGAGAACGGCGGCTACACCTTC.

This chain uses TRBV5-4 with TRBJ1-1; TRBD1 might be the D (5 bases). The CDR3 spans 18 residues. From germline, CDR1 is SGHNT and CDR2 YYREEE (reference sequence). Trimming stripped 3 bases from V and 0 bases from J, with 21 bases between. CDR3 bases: TGTGCCAGCAGCTCGAGACAGCACAGGCCTACTATGAACACTGAAGCTTTCTTT. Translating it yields CASSSRQHRPTMNTEAFF.

The CDR3 DNA reads TGTGCCAGCAGCTTAGCTGGGGTTACCTACGAGCAGTACTTC. It encodes CASSLAGVTYEQYF. The chain employs TRBV11-2 and TRBJ2-7; no definite D call. Trimming took 1 base from V and 2 from J, leaving 9 bases between them. Looked up from germline, CDR1 is SGHAT and CDR2 is FQNNGV. The CDR3 runs 14 residues.

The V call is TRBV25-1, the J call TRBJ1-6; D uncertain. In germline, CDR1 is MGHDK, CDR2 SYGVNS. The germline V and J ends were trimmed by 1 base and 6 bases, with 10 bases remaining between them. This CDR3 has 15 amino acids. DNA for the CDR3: TGTGCCAGCAGTGAATTGGCGCCAATTAATTCACCCCTCCACTTT. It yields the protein CASSELAPINSPLHF.

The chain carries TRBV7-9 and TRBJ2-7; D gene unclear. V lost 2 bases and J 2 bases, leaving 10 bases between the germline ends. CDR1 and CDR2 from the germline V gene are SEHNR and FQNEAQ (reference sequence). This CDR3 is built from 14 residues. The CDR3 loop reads CASSLSQATYEQYF. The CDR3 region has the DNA TGTGCCAGCAGCTTATCCCAGGCCACCTACGAGCAGTACTTC. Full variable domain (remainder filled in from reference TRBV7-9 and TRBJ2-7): DTGVSQNPRHKITKRGQNVTFRCDPISEHNRLYWYRQTLGQGPEFLTYFQNEAQLEKSRLLSDRFSAERPKGSFSTLEIQRTEQGDSAMYLCASSLSQATYEQYFGPGTRLTVT.

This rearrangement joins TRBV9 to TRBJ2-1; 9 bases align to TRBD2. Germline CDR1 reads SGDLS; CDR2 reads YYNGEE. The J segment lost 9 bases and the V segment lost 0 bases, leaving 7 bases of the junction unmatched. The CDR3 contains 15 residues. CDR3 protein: CASSVEGGGASEQFF. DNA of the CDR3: TGTGCCAGCAGCGTAGAAGGCGGGGGGGCAAGTGAGCAGTTCTTC.

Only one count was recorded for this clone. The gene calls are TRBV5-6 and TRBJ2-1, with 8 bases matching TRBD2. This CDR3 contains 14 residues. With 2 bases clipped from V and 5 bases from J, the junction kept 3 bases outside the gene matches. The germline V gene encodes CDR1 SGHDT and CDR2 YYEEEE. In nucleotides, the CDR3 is TGTGCCAGCAGCTTCAGCGGGGGACACAATGAGCAGTTCTTC. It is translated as CASSFSGGHNEQFF.

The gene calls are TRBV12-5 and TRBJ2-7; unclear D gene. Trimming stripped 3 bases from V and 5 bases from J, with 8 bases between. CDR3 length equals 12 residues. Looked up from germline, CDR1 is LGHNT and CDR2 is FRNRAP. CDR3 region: CASGFDTHEQYF. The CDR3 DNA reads TGTGCTAGTGGTTTCGATACCCACGAGCAGTACTTC.

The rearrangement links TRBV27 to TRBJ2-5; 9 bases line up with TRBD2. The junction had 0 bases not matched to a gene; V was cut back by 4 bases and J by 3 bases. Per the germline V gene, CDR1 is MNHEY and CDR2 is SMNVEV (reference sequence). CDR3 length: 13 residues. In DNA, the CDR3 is TGTGCCAGCAGTTCTAGCGGGGAAGAGACCCAGTACTTC. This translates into CASSSSGEETQYF.

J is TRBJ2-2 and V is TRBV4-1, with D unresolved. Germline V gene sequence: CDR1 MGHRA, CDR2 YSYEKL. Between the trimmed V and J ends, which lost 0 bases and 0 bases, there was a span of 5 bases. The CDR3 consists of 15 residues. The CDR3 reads CASSQDPPNTGELFF. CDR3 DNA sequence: TGCGCCAGCAGCCAAGATCCGCCGAACACCGGGGAGCTGTTTTTT.

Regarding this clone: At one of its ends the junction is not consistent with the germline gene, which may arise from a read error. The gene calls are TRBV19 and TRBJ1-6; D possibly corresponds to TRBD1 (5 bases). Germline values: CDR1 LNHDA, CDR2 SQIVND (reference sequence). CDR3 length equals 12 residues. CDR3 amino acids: CASSMGRGPPTF. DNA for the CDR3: TGTGCCAGTAGTATGGGACGGGGACCGCCGACGTTT.

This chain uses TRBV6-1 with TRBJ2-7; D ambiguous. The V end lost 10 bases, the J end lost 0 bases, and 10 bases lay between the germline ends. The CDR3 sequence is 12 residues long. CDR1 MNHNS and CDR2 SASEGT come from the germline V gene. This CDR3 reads CATWNASYEQYF. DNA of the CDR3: TGTGCCACCTGGAACGCCTCCTACGAGCAGTACTTC.

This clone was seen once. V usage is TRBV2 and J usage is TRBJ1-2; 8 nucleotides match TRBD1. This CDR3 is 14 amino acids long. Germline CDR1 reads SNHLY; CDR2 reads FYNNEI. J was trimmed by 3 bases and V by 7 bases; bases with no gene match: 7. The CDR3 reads CASIPPGGDYGYTF. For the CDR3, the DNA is TGTGCCAGCATTCCGCCAGGGGGCGACTATGGCTACACCTTC.

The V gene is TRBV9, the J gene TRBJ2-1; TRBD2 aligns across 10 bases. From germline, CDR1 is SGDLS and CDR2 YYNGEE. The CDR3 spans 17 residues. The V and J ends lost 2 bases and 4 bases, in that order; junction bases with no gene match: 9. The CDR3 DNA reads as TGTGCCAGCAGCGTGGGGCTACTAGCGGGGAGGTACAATGAGCAGTTCTTC. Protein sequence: CASSVGLLAGRYNEQFF.

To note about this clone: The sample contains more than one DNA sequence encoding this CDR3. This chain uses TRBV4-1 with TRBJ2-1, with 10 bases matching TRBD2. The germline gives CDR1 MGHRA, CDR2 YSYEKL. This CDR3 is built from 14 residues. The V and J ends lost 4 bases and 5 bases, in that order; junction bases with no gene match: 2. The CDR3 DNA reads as TGCGCCAGCAGCCCTAGCGGGGGTGACAATGAGCAGTTCTTC. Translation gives CASSPSGGDNEQFF.

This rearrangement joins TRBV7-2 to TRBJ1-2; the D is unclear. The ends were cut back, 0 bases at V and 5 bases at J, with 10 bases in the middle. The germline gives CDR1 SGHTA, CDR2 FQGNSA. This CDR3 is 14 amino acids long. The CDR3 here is CASSLAWFEYGYTF. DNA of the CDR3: TGTGCCAGCAGCTTAGCGTGGTTCGAATATGGCTACACCTTC.

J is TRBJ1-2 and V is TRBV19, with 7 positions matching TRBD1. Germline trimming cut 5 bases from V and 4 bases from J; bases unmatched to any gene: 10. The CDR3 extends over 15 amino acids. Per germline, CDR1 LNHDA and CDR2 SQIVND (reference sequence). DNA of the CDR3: TGTGCCAGTAGTCCCCGACAGGGCCAGAGCTATGGCTACACCTTC. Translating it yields CASSPRQGQSYGYTF.

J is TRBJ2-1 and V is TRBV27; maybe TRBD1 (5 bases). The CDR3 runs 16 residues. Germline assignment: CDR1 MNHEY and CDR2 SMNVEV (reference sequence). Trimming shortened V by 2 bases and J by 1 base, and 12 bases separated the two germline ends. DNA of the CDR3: TGTGCCAGCAGTTTAGGTGGGGCAGTATCCTACAATGAGCAGTTCTTC. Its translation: CASSLGGAVSYNEQFF.

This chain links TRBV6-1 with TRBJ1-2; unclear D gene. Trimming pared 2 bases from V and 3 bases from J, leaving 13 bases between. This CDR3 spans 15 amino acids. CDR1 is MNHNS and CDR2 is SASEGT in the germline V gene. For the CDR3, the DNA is TGTGCCAGCAGTGAACTAGAATCCCCATACTATGGCTACACCTTC. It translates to CASSELESPYYGYTF.

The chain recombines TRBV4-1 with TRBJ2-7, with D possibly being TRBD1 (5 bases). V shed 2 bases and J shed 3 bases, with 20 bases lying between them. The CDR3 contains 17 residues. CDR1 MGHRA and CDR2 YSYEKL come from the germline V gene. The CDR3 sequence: CASSQSVSFREGYEQYF. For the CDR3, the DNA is TGCGCCAGCAGCCAATCTGTTTCCTTCAGGGAAGGCTACGAGCAGTACTTC.

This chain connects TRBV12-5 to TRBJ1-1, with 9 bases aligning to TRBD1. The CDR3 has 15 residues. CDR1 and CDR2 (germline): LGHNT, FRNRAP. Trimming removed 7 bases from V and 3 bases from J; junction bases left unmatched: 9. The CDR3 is CASAWGTGYDTEAFF. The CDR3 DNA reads TGTGCTAGTGCTTGGGGGACAGGGTACGACACTGAAGCTTTCTTT.

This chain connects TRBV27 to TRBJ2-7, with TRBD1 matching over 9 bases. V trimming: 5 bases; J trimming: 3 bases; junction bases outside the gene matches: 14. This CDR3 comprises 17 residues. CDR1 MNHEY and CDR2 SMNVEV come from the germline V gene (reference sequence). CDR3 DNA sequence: TGTGCCAGCAGTCTTAAAGCACCGGGACAGGGATTCTACGAGCAGTACTTC. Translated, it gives CASSLKAPGQGFYEQYF.

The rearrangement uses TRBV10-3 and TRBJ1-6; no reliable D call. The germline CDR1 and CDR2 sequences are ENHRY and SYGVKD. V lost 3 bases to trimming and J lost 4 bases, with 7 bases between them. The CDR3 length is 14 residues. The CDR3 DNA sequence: TGTGCCATCAGTGAAAGAGGGTATAATTCACCCCTCCACTTT. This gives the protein CAISERGYNSPLHF.

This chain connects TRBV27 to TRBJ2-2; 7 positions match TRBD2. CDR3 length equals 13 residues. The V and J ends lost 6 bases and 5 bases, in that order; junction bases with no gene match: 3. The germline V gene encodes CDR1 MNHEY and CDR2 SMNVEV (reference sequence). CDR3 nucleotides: TGTGCCAGCAGAGCGGGACTTACCGGGGAGCTGTTTTTT. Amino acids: CASRAGLTGELFF.

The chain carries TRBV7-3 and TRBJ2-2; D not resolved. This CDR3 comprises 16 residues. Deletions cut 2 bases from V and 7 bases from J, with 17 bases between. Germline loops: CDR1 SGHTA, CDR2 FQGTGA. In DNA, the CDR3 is TGTGCCAGCAGCTTATTAGGATTGCGTGACGGCGGGGAGCTGTTTTTT. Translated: CASSLLGLRDGGELFF.

The DNA of the CDR3 is TGTGCCAGCAGCTTGGCCTTTGTTGACAGTAATGAAAAACTGTTTTTT. It specifies CASSLAFVDSNEKLFF. The rearrangement joins TRBV7-9 to TRBJ1-4; possibly TRBD1 for D (5 bases). Germline CDR1 SEHNR, CDR2 FQNEAQ (reference sequence). Deletions cut 3 bases from V and 4 bases from J, with 15 bases between. This CDR3 region has 16 residues.

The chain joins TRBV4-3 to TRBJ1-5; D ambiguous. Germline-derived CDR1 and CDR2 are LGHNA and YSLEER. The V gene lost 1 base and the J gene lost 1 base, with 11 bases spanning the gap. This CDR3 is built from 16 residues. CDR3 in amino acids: CASSQGPGLSNQPQHF. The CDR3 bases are TGCGCCAGCAGCCAAGGTCCCGGGTTGAGCAATCAGCCCCAGCATTTT.